This T cell receptor beta chain derives from a study of chemoradiotherapy in HPV16-positive cancers. Over chemoradiotherapy, repertoires were sampled more than once. The V and J ends lost 0 bases and 4 bases respectively, with 10 bases between them. The CDR3 runs to 15 residues. Germline assignment: CDR1 SGHAT and CDR2 FQNNGV. Study-wide results and caveats: Candidate HPV-specific clones and E7-related TCR motifs grew in tumor during treatment.

Measured with immunoSEQ multiplex PCR; TCRdb has only the in-frame clones, and not every one. This table has about 7,000 clones, approximately 88% appearing once. On this clone itself: As yet, its antigen is unknown.

The V call is TRBV11-2, the J call TRBJ1-5; tentatively, D is TRBD1 (5 bases). The sample was gathered from a patient who underwent chemoradiotherapy. The TCR originated in a human donor with HPV-associated anogenital cancer. CDR3 coding DNA: TGTGCCAGCAGCTTAGAGGCAGGGTTTAATCAGCCCCAGCATTTT. Its protein product is CASSLEAGFNQPQHF.